These 31 T cell receptor beta chains share one sample of origin, sequenced in a study of beta chain features in type 1 diabetes. TCRB transcripts that were expressed got sequenced, as all of the isolated RNA had been reverse transcribed. Clones were read by immunoSEQ multiplex PCR, and TCRdb kept only the in-frame ones, dropping some. Found here are about 290,000 clones, around 7.3% of them singletons; the top ten hold 0.9% to 1.2%. Specimen: central memory CD4+ T cells from blood. The receptors were sampled from a woman younger than 30 in good health.

This rearrangement joins TRBV15 to TRBJ2-7; possible D gene TRBD2, 6 bases. The CDR3 is 15 residues long. The germline V gene encodes CDR1 LNHNV and CDR2 YYDKDF (reference sequence). Trimming cost V 0 bases and J 3 bases, with 12 bases left between them. Here the CDR3 reads CATSRDLEGGYEQYV. CDR3 sequence (DNA): TGTGCCACCAGCAGAGATCTGGAGGGCGGCTACGAGCAGTACGTC.

The chain links TRBV7-9 to TRBJ1-2; 7 nucleotides match TRBD1. Looked up from germline, CDR1 is SEHNR and CDR2 is FQNEAQ (reference sequence). This CDR3 comprises 12 residues. Losses at the gene ends were 10 bases for V and 7 bases for J; bases not matched to a gene: 9. This CDR3 is CATSTGTSGYTF. CDR3 in DNA: TGTGCCACCTCGACAGGGACTAGTGGCTACACCTTC. The full variable domain, rest sourced from reference TRBV7-9 and TRBJ1-2, is DTGVSQNPRHKITKRGQNVTFRCDPISEHNRLYWYRQTLGQGPEFLTYFQNEAQLEKSRLLSDRFSAERPKGSFSTLEIQRTEQGDSAMYLCATSTGTSGYTFGSGTRLTVV.

The chain carries TRBV7-2 and TRBJ2-5; 7 bases map to TRBD1. This CDR3 region has 15 residues. The germline CDR1 and CDR2 sequences are SGHTA and FQGNSA. Trimming at V came to 1 base and at J to 5 bases, leaving 7 bases not matched to a gene. CDR3 sequence (DNA): TGTGCCAGCAGCTTAGACACAGGGGTCCGTGAGACCCAGTACTTC. Its translation is CASSLDTGVRETQYF.

The V gene is TRBV5-6, the J gene TRBJ1-4, with 7 bases lining up with TRBD1. This CDR3 is 16 amino acids long. Trimming cost V 0 bases and J 3 bases; bases outside gene matches: 5. The germline V gene encodes CDR1 SGHDT and CDR2 YYEEEE. DNA for the CDR3: TGTGCCAGCAGCTTGGGCGCCGGGACAGCTAATGAAAAACTGTTTTTT. Translation gives CASSLGAGTANEKLFF.

This clone showed up just a few times. The chain joins TRBV7-2 to TRBJ1-1, with D possibly matching TRBD1 (6 bases). CDR3 length: 13 amino acids. Germline CDR1 reads SGHTA; CDR2 reads FQGNSA. Trimming left V 5 bases short and J 5 bases short, with 12 bases between. The CDR3 region has the DNA TGTGCCAGCAGCCAACAAAGGGGGACTGAAGCTTTCTTT. This gives the protein CASSQQRGTEAFF.

V usage is TRBV7-8 and J usage is TRBJ2-5, with a weak D call TRBD1 (6 bases). Germline assignment: CDR1 SGHVS and CDR2 FQNEAQ. CDR3 size: 14 residues. The ends were cut back, 2 bases at V and 5 bases at J, with 12 bases in the middle. The CDR3 spells CASSLTGQGETQYF. CDR3 DNA: TGTGCCAGCAGCTTAACGGGACAAGGGGAGACCCAGTACTTC.

V is TRBV5-1 and J is TRBJ2-5, with D possibly TRBD1 on 7 matching bases. The germline V gene has CDR1 SGHRS and CDR2 YFSETQ. V shed 0 bases and J shed 5 bases, with 23 bases lying between them. CDR3 length: 18 residues. The CDR3 is CASSLVPGGGNTGETQYF. In DNA, the CDR3 is TGCGCCAGCAGCTTGGTCCCAGGGGGAGGCAATACTGGGGAGACCCAGTACTTC. Full variable domain (missing parts from reference TRBV5-1 and TRBJ2-5): KAGVTQTPRYLIKTRGQQVTLSCSPISGHRSVSWYQQTPGQGLQFLFEYFSETQRNKGNFPGRFSGRQFSNSRSEMNVSTLELGDSALYLCASSLVPGGGNTGETQYFGPGTRLLVL.

This clone came up many times. The chain has TRBV9 and TRBJ2-3; TRBD2 might be the D (6 bases). The germline V gene encodes CDR1 SGDLS and CDR2 YYNGEE. CDR3 length: 15 amino acids. V was pared by 0 bases and J by 5 bases, with 13 bases between. The CDR3 reads CASSVGASVRDTQYF. The CDR3 coding sequence is TGTGCCAGCAGCGTAGGGGCTAGCGTAAGAGATACGCAGTATTTT.

J is TRBJ1-4 and V is TRBV29-1; 7 bases fit TRBD1. Germline V gene sequence: CDR1 SQVTM, CDR2 ANQGSEA. Trimming removed 7 bases from V and 5 bases from J; junction bases left unmatched: 4. The CDR3 is 12 residues long. The CDR3 is CSAGTENEKLFF. The CDR3 region has the DNA TGCAGCGCGGGGACAGAAAATGAAAAACTGTTTTTT.

The genes are TRBV30 and TRBJ1-1; D perhaps matches TRBD1 (5 bases). The CDR3 spans 11 residues. Germline CDR1 is GTSNPN and CDR2 is SVGIG (reference sequence). CDR3 sequence (DNA): TGTGGCGGGACTCGCGGGACTGAAGCTTTCTTT. This encodes CGGTRGTEAFF.

This clone was found a few times. The chain employs TRBV7-3 and TRBJ2-2; 8 nucleotides match TRBD2. Looked up from germline, CDR1 is SGHTA and CDR2 is FQGTGA. The ends lost 1 base at V and 2 bases at J; junction bases unmatched: 3. The CDR3 runs 16 residues. CDR3 nucleotide sequence: TGTGCCAGCAGCTTAATGGGGACTAGAAACACCGGGGAGCTGTTTTTT. It is translated as CASSLMGTRNTGELFF.

The chain carries TRBV7-9 and TRBJ2-5; D unclear. Per the germline V gene, CDR1 is SEHNR and CDR2 is FQNEAQ (reference sequence). The CDR3 length is 14 residues. Trimming stripped 5 bases from V and 4 bases from J, with 14 bases between. The CDR3 here is CASSPGVLRETQYF. CDR3 DNA: TGTGCCAGCAGCCCCGGAGTTTTGCGAGAGACCCAGTACTTC.

This clone has ten or more counts. The same CDR3 can be traced to other DNA sequences in this sample. The chain recombines TRBV28 with TRBJ1-2, with a possible D match to TRBD1 (6 bases). The V end lost 6 bases, the J end lost 4 bases, and 9 bases lay between the germline ends. This CDR3 has 12 amino acids. Germline V CDR1 and CDR2: MDHEN, SYDVKM. The CDR3 bases are TGTGCCAGCAGGGCAGGGGTCTATGGCTACACCTTC. It specifies CASRAGVYGYTF.

In this sample, this clone turned up a few times. The V and J genes are TRBV27 and TRBJ2-7, with a possible D match to TRBD1 (6 bases). The V and J ends lost 6 bases and 3 bases respectively, with 9 bases between them. Germline V gene lookup returns CDR1 MNHEY and CDR2 SMNVEV (reference sequence). The CDR3 has 12 residues. The CDR3 reads CASRSRGYEQYF. CDR3 coding DNA: TGTGCCAGCAGGTCCAGGGGCTACGAGCAGTACTTC.

J is TRBJ2-1 and V is TRBV13, with D tentatively TRBD1 or TRBD2 (5 bases each). V gave up 3 bases and J gave up 4 bases, with 19 bases separating them. The V gene's germline CDR1 is PRHDT and CDR2 FYEKMQ (reference sequence). This CDR3 contains 17 residues. In DNA form, the CDR3 reads TGTGCCAGCAGCTTTGGTGGGGCCGGGAAAAGATACAATGAGCAGTTCTTC. This sequence encodes CASSFGGAGKRYNEQFF. The variable domain in full, with the rest retrieved from reference TRBV13 and TRBJ2-1, is AAGVIQSPRHLIKEKRETATLKCYPIPRHDTVYWYQQGPGQDPQFLISFYEKMQSDKGSIPDRFSAQQFSDYHSELNMSSLELGDSALYFCASSFGGAGKRYNEQFFGPGTRLTVL.

There are a few counts of this clone. V and J are TRBV7-2 and TRBJ1-5; TRBD1 is a possible D gene (6 bases). Trimming removed 8 bases at V and 3 bases at J, with 8 bases between. The CDR3 loop spans 12 amino acids. Germline V gene sequence: CDR1 SGHTA, CDR2 FQGNSA. The CDR3 loop is CASGQYNQPQHF. For the CDR3, the DNA is TGTGCCAGCGGACAGTACAATCAGCCCCAGCATTTT. The full variable domain, rest sourced from reference TRBV7-2 and TRBJ1-5, is GAGVSQSPSNKVTEKGKDVELRCDPISGHTALYWYRQSLGQGLEFLIYFQGNSAPDKSGLPSDRFSAERTGGSVSTLTIQRTQQEDSAVYLCASGQYNQPQHFGDGTRLSIL.

In this sample, this clone turned up a few times. This rearrangement joins TRBV18 to TRBJ2-1; no firm D call. Germline CDR1 is KGHSH and CDR2 is LQKENI. V was pared by 6 bases and J by 9 bases, with 18 bases between. This CDR3 spans 14 amino acids. The CDR3 DNA follows: TGTGCCAGCTCCCCGACGTCGGAAGCGATTGAGCAGTTCTTC. Residues: CASSPTSEAIEQFF.

This clone was detected only a few times. The chain links TRBV7-8 to TRBJ2-3, with 11 bases matching TRBD2. The germline V gene encodes CDR1 SGHVS and CDR2 FQNEAQ. The CDR3 contains 15 residues. The junction had 4 bases not matched to a gene; V was cut back by 7 bases and J by 1 base. This CDR3 is CASTALAGGTDTQYF. The CDR3 bases are TGTGCCAGCACCGCACTAGCGGGGGGCACAGATACGCAGTATTTT. The whole variable domain, filled in from reference TRBV7-8 and TRBJ2-3, reads GAGVSQSPRYKVAKRGQDVALRCDPISGHVSLFWYQQALGQGPEFLTYFQNEAQLDKSGLPSDRFFAERPEGSVSTLKIQRTQQEDSAVYLCASTALAGGTDTQYFGPGTRLTVL.

This chain links TRBV7-3 with TRBJ2-6; D is perhaps TRBD1 or TRBD2 (6 bases each). Trimming removed 5 bases at V and 0 bases at J, with 20 bases between. The CDR3 loop spans 19 amino acids. The germline gives CDR1 SGHTA, CDR2 FQGTGA. CDR3 in amino acids: CASSPKGGAAGSGANVLTF. For the CDR3, the DNA is TGTGCCAGCAGCCCAAAGGGGGGCGCAGCCGGCTCTGGGGCCAACGTCCTGACTTTC.

The rearrangement uses TRBV5-5 and TRBJ2-5; D uncertain. This CDR3 is built from 12 residues. V dropped 4 bases and J dropped 1 base, with 5 bases sitting between them. Germline-derived CDR1 and CDR2 are SGHKS and YYEKEE (reference sequence). The CDR3 nucleotides are TGTGCCAGCAGCCGTGGCCAAGAGACCCAGTACTTC. This codes for CASSRGQETQYF.

V usage is TRBV5-6 and J usage is TRBJ2-7, with 10 bases fitting TRBD1. This CDR3 contains 15 residues. V lost 4 bases, J lost 3 bases, and 7 bases stayed unmatched. The germline V gene has CDR1 SGHDT and CDR2 YYEEEE. The CDR3 spells CASSQRDRGNYEQYV. Here the CDR3 DNA reads TGTGCCAGCAGCCAGCGGGACAGGGGCAACTACGAGCAGTACGTC.

There are many counts of this clone. The chain recombines TRBV14 with TRBJ2-1, with TRBD2 matching 13 bases. Trimming took 4 bases from V and 13 from J; bases not matched to a gene: 7. Germline CDR1 and CDR2: SGHDN and FVKESK. The CDR3 is 14 residues long. CDR3 coding DNA: TGTGCCAGCAGCCCTGGACTAGCGGGAGCTGGCCAGTTCTTC. It yields the protein CASSPGLAGAGQFF.

The genes are TRBV11-1 and TRBJ2-2, with unresolved D. The V gene's germline CDR1 is SGHAT and CDR2 FQDESV (reference sequence). The CDR3 has 14 residues. The germline V and J ends were trimmed by 2 bases and 2 bases, with 6 bases remaining between them. The CDR3 is CASSLTHNTGELFF. The CDR3 region has the DNA TGTGCCAGCAGCTTAACACATAACACCGGGGAGCTGTTTTTT.

This chain uses TRBV15 with TRBJ2-1; perhaps TRBD1 as D (6 bases). V gave up 8 bases and J gave up 4 bases, with 12 bases separating them. The CDR3 is 13 amino acids. From germline, CDR1 is LNHNV and CDR2 YYDKDF (reference sequence). CDR3 residues: CATGKQGYNEQFF. CDR3 DNA: TGTGCCACCGGCAAACAGGGTTACAATGAGCAGTTCTTC.

The chain employs TRBV27 and TRBJ1-5, with TRBD1 matching 7 bases. The CDR3 has 13 amino acids. Germline assignment: CDR1 MNHEY and CDR2 SMNVEV (reference sequence). V lost 6 bases to trimming and J lost 9 bases; unmatched junction nucleotides: 8. The CDR3 reads CASSPRGSVPQHF. The CDR3 bases are TGTGCCAGCAGCCCCAGGGGGTCGGTGCCCCAGCATTTT.

The rearrangement uses TRBV6-6 and TRBJ1-5; possibly TRBD1 for D (5 bases). Germline lookup yields CDR1 MNHNY and CDR2 SVGAGI (reference sequence). This CDR3 is built from 15 residues. Trimming stripped 2 bases from V and 2 bases from J, with 10 bases between. CDR3: CASSYAGGGNQPQHF. As DNA, the CDR3 is TGTGCCAGCAGTTACGCCGGGGGAGGCAATCAGCCCCAGCATTTT.

This clone was seen many times. The V gene is TRBV7-2, the J gene TRBJ2-7; D may be TRBD1 (6 bases). With 1 base removed from V and 6 bases from J, the gap between germline ends came to 13 bases. The CDR3 is 14 amino acids. CDR1 SGHTA and CDR2 FQGNSA come from the germline V gene. The CDR3 nucleotides read TGTGCCAGCAGCTTAGATCAGGGGTTGGGCGAGCAGTACTTC. It specifies CASSLDQGLGEQYF.

The rearrangement links TRBV19 to TRBJ2-1; D may be TRBD1 or TRBD2 (5 bases each). The germline CDR1 and CDR2 sequences are LNHDA and SQIVND (reference sequence). The CDR3 is 15 residues long. The V gene lost 3 bases and the J gene lost 0 bases, with 9 bases spanning the gap. CDR3 residues: CASSIWGISYNEQFF. As DNA, the CDR3 is TGTGCCAGTAGTATCTGGGGGATCTCCTACAATGAGCAGTTCTTC.

The J gene is TRBJ1-1, the V gene TRBV14, with D uncertain. This CDR3 region has 13 residues. V dropped 2 bases and J dropped 3 bases, with 7 bases sitting between them. The germline V gene encodes CDR1 SGHDN and CDR2 FVKESK. CDR3 sequence reads: CASSQNVYTEAFF. DNA for the CDR3: TGTGCCAGCAGCCAAAATGTGTACACTGAAGCTTTCTTT.

This clone was counted between two and nine times. This chain connects TRBV11-2 to TRBJ2-4; 10 positions agree with TRBD2. CDR1 is SGHAT and CDR2 is FQNNGV in the germline V gene. The V and J ends lost 3 bases and 6 bases, in that order; junction bases with no gene match: 2. The CDR3 length is 14 residues. CDR3 in DNA: TGTGCCAGCAGCTTGAGCGGGGGGGTAAACATTCAGTACTTC. Its protein product is CASSLSGGVNIQYF.

This clone was detected only a few times. V is TRBV5-4 and J is TRBJ2-5; D remains unclear. Germline CDR1 and CDR2: SGHNT and YYREEE (reference sequence). V lost 1 base and J lost 5, with 18 bases in between. The CDR3 is 16 amino acids. CDR3 sequence (DNA): TGTGCCAGCAGCTTGCGTCAAGGGTTTTTGAGTGAGACCCAGTACTTC. Its protein product is CASSLRQGFLSETQYF. The complete variable domain, with remaining parts taken from reference TRBV5-4 and TRBJ2-5, reads ETGVTQSPTHLIKTRGQQVTLRCSSQSGHNTVSWYQQALGQGPQFIFQYYREEENGRGNFPPRFSGLQFPNYSSELNVNALELDDSALYLCASSLRQGFLSETQYFGPGTRLLVL.